A selection of T cell receptor beta chains follows, all from one sample in a study of blood T cell repertoires in COVID-19. Sequencing was performed with immunoSEQ multiplex PCR; in TCRdb, only in-frame clones are kept and a portion is missing. Altogether about 400,000 clones are present, 85% to 90% being singletons, with the ten largest covering 1.5% to 2%. Sequenced sample: PBMCs or T cells enriched from blood (not recorded which). These receptors all stem from a woman aged 25 to 39 who had recovered from COVID-19. CDR3s include the opening cysteine and the closing phenylalanine or tryptophan. A D gene is named only where the DNA matches it firmly. Clone size is given for some rows only: seen once, a few or many times, or a class if the clone is expanded.

J,size,V,D,DNA,CDR3
TRBJ1-3,NA,TRBV4-3,TRBD1,TGCGCCAGCAGCCACAACAGGGGGCGGGGAAACACCATATATTTT,CASSHNRGRGNTIYF
TRBJ2-3,NA,TRBV6-5,NA,TGTGCCAGCAGTCCCCCGGGGTGGAGTACGCAGTATTTT,CASSPPGWSTQYF
TRBJ2-7,once,TRBV5-1,NA,TGCGCCAGCAGCTTGCTGGCGGGATCAATCTACGAGCAGTACTTC,CASSLLAGSIYEQYF
TRBJ2-5,NA,TRBV6-6,NA,TGTGCCAGCATTTTGACTCCTTTAGGTAAAGAGACCCAGTACTTC,CASILTPLGKETQYF
TRBJ1-1,NA,TRBV30,TRBD1,TGTGCCCGGGACAGGGCGGACACTGAAGCTTTCTTT,CARDRADTEAFF
TRBJ1-2,NA,TRBV4-1,NA,TGCGCCAGCAGCAGAATGGACACACCAAACATCTATGGCTACACCTTC,CASSRMDTPNIYGYTF
TRBJ2-5,once,TRBV24-1,TRBD2,TGTGCCACCAGTCTAGCGGGAGGGGAGACCCAGTACTTC,CATSLAGGETQYF
TRBJ1-2,NA,TRBV6-5,TRBD1,TGTGCCAGCAGCCCCCGGGACAGAGGTTATGGCTACACCTTC,CASSPRDRGYGYTF
TRBJ1-4,NA,TRBV30,TRBD1,TGTGCCTGGGGACAGGGTGATGAAAAACTGTTTTTT,CAWGQGDEKLFF
TRBJ2-3,NA,TRBV3-1/TRBV3-2,TRBD2,TGTGCCAGCAGCCAAGATTGGACTAGCGCAGATACGCAGTATTTT,CASSQDWTSADTQYF
TRBJ2-1,NA,TRBV24-1,NA,TGTGCCACCGGGTTGGGGAGCGGAAACAACAATGAGCAGTTCTTC,CATGLGSGNNNEQFF
TRBJ2-1,once,TRBV15,NA,TGTGCCACCAGCAGAGATTCGGGCGGGGACAATGAGCAGTTCTTC,CATSRDSGGDNEQFF
TRBJ2-1,once,TRBV2,TRBD2,TGTGCCAGCAGCCAGCGGGATTTGACCTACAATGAGCAGTTCTTC,CASSQRDLTYNEQFF
TRBJ2-3,NA,TRBV28,NA,TGTGCCAGCAGTTCCCTTGGGGGGGGGCGAGATACGCAGTATTTT,CASSSLGGGRDTQYF